The 13 T cell receptor beta chains presented below share a single source sample, sequenced in a study of OX40 agonist ivuxolimab in advanced cancers. Data came from immunoSEQ multiplex PCR; TCRdb stores just in-frame clones and leaves some out. The sample consists of approximately 61,000 clones, around 91% of them appearing once. This material consisted of CD4+ or CD8+ T cells sorted from blood, taken in a trial of the OX40 agonist ivuxolimab. These receptors originate from an adult with an advanced solid tumor such as melanoma, head and neck, liver or kidney cancer.

V is TRBV6-1 and J is TRBJ2-3, with 10 nucleotides matching TRBD2. V shed 3 bases and J 3 bases; nucleotides not matched to a gene: 6. Germline V gene sequence: CDR1 MNHNS, CDR2 SASEGT. There are 16 residues in the CDR3. The CDR3 bases are TGTGCCAGCAGTGACCCAGCGGGAGGGCCGACAGATACGCAGTATTTT. Protein sequence: CASSDPAGGPTDTQYF.

V and J are TRBV6-6 and TRBJ1-1, with D possibly TRBD1 on 5 matching bases. Trimming took 2 bases from V and 1 from J, leaving 8 bases between them. The CDR3 covers 14 residues. Germline CDR1 and CDR2: MNHNY and SVGAGI (reference sequence). CDR3 sequence reads: CASSYLGQNTEAFF. CDR3 sequence (DNA): TGTGCCAGCAGTTACCTCGGACAGAACACTGAAGCTTTCTTT.

The chain employs TRBV2 and TRBJ2-7; D remains unclear. V was cut by 4 bases and J by 4 bases, with 5 bases left in between. CDR3 length equals 11 residues. The germline gives CDR1 SNHLY, CDR2 FYNNEI. The CDR3 region is CASSGLYEQYF. The DNA of the CDR3 is TGTGCCAGCAGTGGGCTTTACGAGCAGTACTTC.

This clone was counted a few times. The gene calls are TRBV21-1 and TRBJ1-1; the table's D call TRBD1 went unverified against the DNA. TRBV21-1 is recorded as a pseudogene. The CDR3 contains 13 residues. In DNA form, the CDR3 reads TGTGCCAGCAGCATGAGACAGGGGGGTGAAGCTTTCTTT. Translating it yields CASSMRQGGEAFF.

The rearrangement joins TRBV5-6 to TRBJ1-1; possibly TRBD1 for D (5 bases). Germline CDR1 SGHDT, CDR2 YYEEEE. V lost 1 base, J lost 1 base, and 14 bases lay in between. The CDR3 covers 16 residues. Written as DNA, the CDR3 is TGTGCCAGCAGCTTGATTCGTCAGGGAAAGAACACTGAAGCTTTCTTT. It is translated as CASSLIRQGKNTEAFF.

The chain links TRBV9 to TRBJ1-2; TRBD1 might be the D (6 bases). Germline V gene data show CDR1 as SGDLS and CDR2 as YYNGEE. V was trimmed by 3 bases and J by 5 bases, leaving 8 bases between them. This CDR3 region has 12 residues. The CDR3: CASSGTEYGYTF. The CDR3 coding sequence is TGTGCCAGCAGCGGGACAGAGTATGGCTACACCTTC. The full variable domain, its missing parts supplied by reference TRBV9 and TRBJ1-2, is DSGVTQTPKHLITATGQRVTLRCSPRSGDLSVYWYQQSLDQGLQFLIQYYNGEERAKGNILERFSAQQFPDLHSELNLSSLELGDSALYFCASSGTEYGYTFGSGTRLTVV.

J is TRBJ2-3 and V is TRBV9, with TRBD2 matching 11 bases. The CDR3 sequence is 16 residues long. CDR1 and CDR2 from the germline V gene are SGDLS and YYNGEE. Unmatched junction bases numbered 0, after V lost 0 bases and J lost 0 bases. The CDR3 DNA reads as TGTGCCAGCAGCGTAGCTAGCGGGGGGAGCACAGATACGCAGTATTTT. This encodes CASSVASGGSTDTQYF.

The chain employs TRBV4-3 and TRBJ1-1; D is undetermined. Between the trimmed V and J ends, which lost 0 bases and 3 bases, there was a span of 11 bases. The germline V gene has CDR1 LGHNA and CDR2 YSLEER. The CDR3 is 15 residues long. The CDR3 protein is CASSQDPGPYTEAFF. The CDR3 DNA sequence: TGCGCCAGCAGCCAAGACCCCGGGCCTTACACTGAAGCTTTCTTT.

The chain carries TRBV10-3 and TRBJ2-5; TRBD2 matches 8 bases. There are 16 residues in the CDR3. Per the germline V gene, CDR1 is ENHRY and CDR2 is SYGVKD. The trim removed 4 bases at V and 4 bases at J, leaving 11 bases unmatched. The CDR3 coding sequence is TGTGCCATCAGTGGGGGAGCGGGAGAGGTAGGAGAGACCCAGTACTTC. Protein product: CAISGGAGEVGETQYF.

V is TRBV7-9 and J is TRBJ2-7; 7 nucleotides agree with TRBD1. Germline V CDR1 and CDR2: SEHNR, FQNEAQ (reference sequence). There are 14 residues in the CDR3. The junction had 7 bases not matched to a gene; V was cut back by 5 bases and J by 3 bases. The CDR3 region has the DNA TGTGCCAGCAGCGAACCGGGACAGAACTACGAGCAGTACTTC. It codes for CASSEPGQNYEQYF.

V is TRBV15 and J is TRBJ1-5; D gene ambiguous. CDR3 length: 12 residues. V was pared by 6 bases and J by 2 bases, with 5 bases between. Germline lookup yields CDR1 LNHNV and CDR2 YYDKDF (reference sequence). CDR3 region: CATSSGNQPQHF. In nucleotides, the CDR3 is TGTGCCACCAGTAGCGGCAATCAGCCCCAGCATTTT. Full variable domain (rest looked up from reference TRBV15 and TRBJ1-5): DAMVIQNPRYQVTQFGKPVTLSCSQTLNHNVMYWYQQKSSQAPKLLFHYYDKDFNNEADTPDNFQSRRPNTSFCFLDIRSPGLGDTAMYLCATSSGNQPQHFGDGTRLSIL.

The chain joins TRBV15 to TRBJ2-2; TRBD1 is a possible D gene (6 bases). Deletions cut 10 bases from V and 7 bases from J, with 10 bases between. This CDR3 contains 11 residues. The germline CDR1 and CDR2 sequences are LNHNV and YYDKDF (reference sequence). The DNA of the CDR3 is TGTGCCATCAGGGGTGGCGGGGAGCTGTTTTTT. Translating gives CAIRGGGELFF.

The rearrangement joins TRBV12-5 to TRBJ1-5; D not resolved. CDR1 is LGHNT and CDR2 is FRNRAP in the germline V gene. Trimming removed 1 base at V and 0 bases at J, with 4 bases between. This CDR3 has 14 residues. The CDR3 nucleotides read TGTGCTAGTGGTTTGGGCGCTAGCAATCAGCCCCAGCATTTT. The encoded protein is CASGLGASNQPQHF.